The clone carrying this T cell receptor beta chain has at least ten counts. Its specificity is unknown. The CDR3 runs 15 residues. The V and J ends lost 5 bases and 0 bases respectively, with 12 bases between them. Per the germline V gene, CDR1 is SGHAT and CDR2 is FQNNGV. The sample originates from a study of spatial heterogeneity in lung cancer. Study findings and constraints: At resection, ubiquitous expanded tumor TCRs appeared in blood more than at follow-up.

Time point of the sample: sample taken at primary tumor resection. Whole RNA, isolated from tumor, nontumor lung or frozen PBMC, was sequenced without prior sorting. The donors comprised approximately 75 untreated early-stage non-small cell lung cancer patients. Unique molecular identifiers, one per molecule, were present on every TCR cDNA molecule. TCRdb used MiXCR to reprocess the 5' RACE reads, holding one entry per CDR3 protein. The table records approximately 4,100 distinct CDR3 sequences, 8% to 9% of them present only once. The clonotype was recovered from a female donor with early-stage non-small cell lung cancer. The sequencing used PBMCs, collected at surgery. This chain connects TRBV11-2 to TRBJ2-3; D possibly corresponds to TRBD1 (5 bases). CDR3 region: CASSLRGSSTDTQYF. The CDR3 DNA sequence: TGTGCCAGCAGCCTTAGGGGTTCTAGCACAGATACGCAGTATTTT.